In this sample, the clone carrying this T cell receptor (beta chain) turned up many times. The antigen is undetermined. By 5'RACE with 10-nucleotide random UMIs, the cDNA was made. TCRdb itself ran the 5' RACE reads through MiXCR, one entry per CDR3 protein. The table lists 25,000 to 30,000 distinct CDR3 sequences, more than 6.5% of them singletons. Trimming pared 7 bases from V and 10 bases from J, leaving 19 bases between. Germline values: CDR1 MNHEY, CDR2 SVGAGI. This CDR3 comprises 13 residues. This entry is derived from a study of neurological immune-mediated disorders. Study observations and caveats: The level of TCR clonal expansion was highest in patients with HTLV-1-associated myelopathy and lowest in multiple sclerosis, where it fell below the level seen in healthy controls. Sharing of CDR3 amino acid sequences among expanded clones across subjects was absent, suggesting private repertoires in all groups.

The chain joins TRBV6-5 to TRBJ1-1; the D gene is possibly TRBD1 (5 bases). The specimen was PBMCs. The receptor's source is a woman aged 45 to 65 in good health. CDR3 loop: CASISGTPRRAFF. CDR3 coding DNA: TGTGCCAGCATCTCCGGGACCCCCCGCCGAGCTTTCTTT.